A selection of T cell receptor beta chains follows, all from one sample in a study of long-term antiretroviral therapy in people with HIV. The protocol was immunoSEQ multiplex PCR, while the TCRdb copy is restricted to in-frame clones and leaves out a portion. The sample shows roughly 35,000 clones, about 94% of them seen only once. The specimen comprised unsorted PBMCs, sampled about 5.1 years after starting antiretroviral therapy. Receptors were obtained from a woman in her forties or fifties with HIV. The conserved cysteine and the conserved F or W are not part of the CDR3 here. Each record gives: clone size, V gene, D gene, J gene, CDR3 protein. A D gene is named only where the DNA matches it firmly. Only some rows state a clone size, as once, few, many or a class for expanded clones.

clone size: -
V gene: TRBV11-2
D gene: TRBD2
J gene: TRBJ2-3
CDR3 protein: ASSSFPSGDTQY

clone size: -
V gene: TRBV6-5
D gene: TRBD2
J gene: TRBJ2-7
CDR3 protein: ASRPSSGGAYEQY

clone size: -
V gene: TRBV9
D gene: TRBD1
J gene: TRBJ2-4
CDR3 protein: ASSTGASGIQY

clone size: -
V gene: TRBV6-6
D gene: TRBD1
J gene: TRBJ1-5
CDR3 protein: ASRDMTGVNQPQH

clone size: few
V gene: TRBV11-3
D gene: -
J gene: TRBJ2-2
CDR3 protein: ASSLDRKGTGELF

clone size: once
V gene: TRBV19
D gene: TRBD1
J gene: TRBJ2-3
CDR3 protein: ARGTGTDTQY

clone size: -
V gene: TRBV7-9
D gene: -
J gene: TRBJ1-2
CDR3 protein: ASSLATTDGYT

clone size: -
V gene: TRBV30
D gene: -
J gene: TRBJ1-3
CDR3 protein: AWSIKGGNTIY

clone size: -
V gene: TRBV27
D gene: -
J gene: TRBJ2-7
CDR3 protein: ASSIGLDIPYEQY

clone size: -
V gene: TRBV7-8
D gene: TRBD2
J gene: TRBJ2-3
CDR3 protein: ASSLGTSGGRSTDTQY

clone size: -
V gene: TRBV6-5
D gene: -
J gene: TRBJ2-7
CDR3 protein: ASSYGGPTAYEQY

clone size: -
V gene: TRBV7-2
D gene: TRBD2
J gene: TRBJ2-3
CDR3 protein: ASSLVGAGGIRDTQY

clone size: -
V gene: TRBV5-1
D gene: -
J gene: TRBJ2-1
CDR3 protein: ASSLGGSFGGGSYNEQF

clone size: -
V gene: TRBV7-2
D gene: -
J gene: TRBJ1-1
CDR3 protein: ASSLWRNTEAF

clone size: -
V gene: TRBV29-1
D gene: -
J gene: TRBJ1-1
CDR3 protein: SVRASLEAF

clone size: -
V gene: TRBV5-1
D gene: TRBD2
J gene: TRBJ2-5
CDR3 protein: ASSLAGGQETQY

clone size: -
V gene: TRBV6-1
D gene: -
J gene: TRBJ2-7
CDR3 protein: ASSESWGYYEQY

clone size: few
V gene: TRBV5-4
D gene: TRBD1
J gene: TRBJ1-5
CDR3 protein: ASSQGGDQPQH

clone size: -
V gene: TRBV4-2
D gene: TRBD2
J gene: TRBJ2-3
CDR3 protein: ASSQVERGGLDTQY

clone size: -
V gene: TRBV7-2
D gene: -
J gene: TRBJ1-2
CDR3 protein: ASSDRANYGYT

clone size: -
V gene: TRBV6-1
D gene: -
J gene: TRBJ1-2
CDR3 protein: ASSELGTNYGYT

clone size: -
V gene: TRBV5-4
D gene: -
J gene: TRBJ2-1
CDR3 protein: ASVSGYEQF

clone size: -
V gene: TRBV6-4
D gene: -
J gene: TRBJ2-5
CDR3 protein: ASVYGGQGQETQY

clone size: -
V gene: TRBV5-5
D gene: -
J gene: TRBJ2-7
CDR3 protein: ASSLGPDNEQY

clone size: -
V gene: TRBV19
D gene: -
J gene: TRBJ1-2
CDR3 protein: ASSRTANYGYT